The 2 T cell receptor beta chains given below trace back to one sample, sequenced in a study of blood T cell repertoires in COVID-19. Sequencing was performed with immunoSEQ multiplex PCR; in TCRdb, only in-frame clones are kept and a portion is missing. Of fewer than 150,000 clones in the sample, about 74% were seen once. The sample taken for sequencing was peripheral blood. Every receptor here comes from a man between 65 and 80 years old with acute or convalescent COVID-19.

The V gene is TRBV7-8, the J gene TRBJ2-7; perhaps TRBD1 as D (6 bases). The germline gives CDR1 SGHVS, CDR2 FQNEAQ. The CDR3 is 14 amino acids. V gave up 1 base and J gave up 2 bases, with 9 bases separating them. The chain's CDR3 is CASSLDRDAYEQYF. The CDR3 DNA follows: TGTGCCAGCAGCTTAGACAGGGACGCCTACGAGCAGTACTTC. The variable domain in full, with the rest retrieved from reference TRBV7-8 and TRBJ2-7, is GAGVSQSPRYKVAKRGQDVALRCDPISGHVSLFWYQQALGQGPEFLTYFQNEAQLDKSGLPSDRFFAERPEGSVSTLKIQRTQQEDSAVYLCASSLDRDAYEQYFGPGTRLTVT.

CDR3 coding DNA: TGTGCCAGCAGCCCTGGGGACAGGGGCTTCCCCGAGCAGTACTTC. This codes for CASSPGDRGFPEQYF. The chain employs TRBV5-4 and TRBJ2-7, with 10 nucleotides matching TRBD1. Germline CDR1 and CDR2: SGHNT and YYREEE (reference sequence). Losses at the gene ends were 4 bases for V and 6 bases for J; bases not matched to a gene: 10. The CDR3 sequence is 15 residues long.